This is a list of T cell receptor beta chains from one sample in a study of PD-1 blockade in classical Hodgkin lymphoma. Assay used: immunoSEQ multiplex PCR; TCRdb lists only in-frame clones, some missing. Among some 93,000 clones, more than 80% were seen once, and the ten largest hold around 15%. The sequencing here drew on peripheral blood mononuclear cells (PBMCs), taken before the fourth cycle of nivolumab. The receptor set was obtained from a human donor with classical Hodgkin lymphoma. CDR3s include the opening cysteine and the closing phenylalanine or tryptophan. A D gene is named only where the DNA matches it firmly. The listing skips clone size in some rows; elsewhere it reads once, few, many or a size class.

size	J	V	D	DNA	CDR3
.	TRBJ2-3	TRBV19	.	TGTGCCAGTAGTCTTTTGCGGTCAGGCTCAGATACGCAGTATTTT	CASSLLRSGSDTQYF
.	TRBJ2-3	TRBV9	TRBD2	TGTGCCAGCAGCGTAGGCCTAGCGGCTAGCACAGATACGCAGTATTTT	CASSVGLAASTDTQYF
.	TRBJ2-7	TRBV10-3	TRBD1	TGTGCCATCTCGCGTGGGACAGGGGGCGCTTCCTACGAGCAGTACTTC	CAISRGTGGASYEQYF
.	TRBJ1-1	TRBV30	.	TGTGCCTGGAGTCCCCAGTTGGGCACTGAAGCTTTCTTT	CAWSPQLGTEAFF
.	TRBJ2-7	TRBV5-1	.	TGCGCCAGCAGCTTGCGGACAGGACGGACTAGCCGCGAGCAGTACTTC	CASSLRTGRTSREQYF
.	TRBJ1-2	TRBV4-2	.	TGTGCCAGCAGCCAAGAGGCCAGTGGCGACTATGGCTACACCTTC	CASSQEASGDYGYTF
.	TRBJ1-2	TRBV9	.	TGTGCCAGCAGCGCGGACAGCCTTGTAAACTATGGCTACACCTTC	CASSADSLVNYGYTF
.	TRBJ1-4	TRBV19	TRBD1	TGTGCCAGTAGGAAACAGGGGGCCGCTAATGAAAAACTGTTTTTT	CASRKQGAANEKLFF
.	TRBJ1-1	TRBV5-4	.	TGTGCCAGCAGAAGGACAGTCGCGGACACTGAAGCTTTCTTT	CASRRTVADTEAFF
.	TRBJ1-1	TRBV14	.	TGTGCCAGCAGCCAATGGGATGAAGCTTTCTTT	CASSQWDEAFF
.	TRBJ1-3	TRBV5-1	TRBD1	TGCGCCAGCAGCTTGGCCGGACAGGGGATATCTGGTGGAAACACCATATATTTT	CASSLAGQGISGGNTIYF
.	TRBJ1-1	TRBV7-9	TRBD1	TGTGCCAGCAGCTTCCCGCGACAGGGAACGAACACTGAAGCTTTCTTT	CASSFPRQGTNTEAFF
once	TRBJ2-2	TRBV4-2	TRBD2	TGTGCCAGCAGCCCGCAAGGGACTAGCGGAGCGAACACCGGGGAGCTGTTTTTT	CASSPQGTSGANTGELFF
.	TRBJ2-1	TRBV11-2	TRBD1	TGTGCCAGCAGCCCCTGGACAGGGCTTAGCAATGAGCAGTTCTTC	CASSPWTGLSNEQFF
.	TRBJ2-1	TRBV27	.	TGTGCCAGCAGCCCTGATCGAGGGGAGCAGTTCTTC	CASSPDRGEQFF
.	TRBJ2-1	TRBV19	.	TGTGCCAGTACCCCCAAGGGAAGCTCCTACAATGAGCAGTTCTTC	CASTPKGSSYNEQFF
.	TRBJ2-5	TRBV5-1	.	TGCGCCAGCAGCAGGGGGACCGCCGAAGGGACCCAGTACTTC	CASSRGTAEGTQYF
.	TRBJ2-7	TRBV7-2	.	TGTGCCAGCAGCTCCCTGGACAAATACGAGCAGTACTTC	CASSSLDKYEQYF
.	TRBJ2-7	TRBV30	TRBD1	TGTGCCTGGAGTACAGGGGAGTCCTACGAGCAGTACTTC	CAWSTGESYEQYF
.	TRBJ1-2	TRBV5-1	.	TGCGCCAGCAGCTTAGGGCAGGGAAACTATGGCTACACCTTC	CASSLGQGNYGYTF
.	TRBJ2-7	TRBV6-1	.	TGTGCCAGCAGCCCCACCCCGTCCTACGAGCAGTACTTC	CASSPTPSYEQYF
.	TRBJ2-2	TRBV10-1	.	TGCGCCAGCAGTGCTAGACCCACCGGGGAGCTGTTTTTT	CASSARPTGELFF
.	TRBJ2-7	TRBV7-8	.	TGTGCCAGCAGCTCGGGGATGAGGGTTGAGCAGTACTTC	CASSSGMRVEQYF
.	TRBJ2-7	TRBV28	.	TGTGCCAGCAGCCAACCTGGGCCTCAGAGCTCCTACGAGCAGTACTTC	CASSQPGPQSSYEQYF
once	TRBJ2-7	TRBV14	TRBD2	TGTGCCAGCAGCCAAGCGGCGACTAGCGGGACGGATGAGCAGTACTTC	CASSQAATSGTDEQYF
.	TRBJ2-1	TRBV4-2	TRBD2	TGTGCCAGCAGCCGGAGCGGGAGCCCTGAGCAGTTCTTC	CASSRSGSPEQFF
.	TRBJ2-4	TRBV10-1	.	TGCGCCAGCTCCGCGGGGAGCGCCAAAAACATTCAGTACTTC	CASSAGSAKNIQYF
.	TRBJ1-1	TRBV7-2	.	TGTGCCAGCAGCCGAAGAAGAGGGCAGAACACTGAAGCTTTCTTT	CASSRRRGQNTEAFF
medium-sized	TRBJ1-2	TRBV6-6	TRBD1	TGTGCCAGCAGTTACTCGACAGGGGGCGGGTATGGCTACACCTTC	CASSYSTGGGYGYTF
.	TRBJ2-1	TRBV10-1	.	TGCGCCAGCAGTGCAGGGGGGGGTGAGCAGTTCTTC	CASSAGGGEQFF
.	TRBJ2-3	TRBV9	.	TGTGCCAGCAGCCCGACGGGTTTAGGAGCAGATACGCAGTATTTT	CASSPTGLGADTQYF
.	TRBJ2-1	TRBV27	TRBD2	TGTGCCAGCAGTTTGCGGCTAGCGGGTAATGGGGAGCAGTTCTTC	CASSLRLAGNGEQFF
once	TRBJ2-7	TRBV7-2	TRBD2	TGTGCCAGCAGCTGGGGGACTAGCGTCTACGAGCAGTACTTC	CASSWGTSVYEQYF